These T cell receptor beta chains were read from a single sample in a study of regulatory T cells in long-lasting Graves disease. TCRdb redid the calling of the multiplex PCR reads with MiXCR, one entry per CDR3 protein. The sample has about 560,000 distinct CDR3 sequences, about 16% seen once; the top ten hold around 12%. This same sample was also taken into another study, of T cells in Graves' hyperthyroidism and ophthalmopathy.

The source material was peripheral blood mononuclear cells (PBMCs), sampled at new diagnosis, from a patient treated with antithyroid drugs. These receptors were obtained from a man aged 18 to 30 with Graves disease. Each CDR3 is given with its conserved first and last residue. Each record gives: J gene, D gene, V gene, clone size, CDR3 protein, CDR3 DNA. D genes are given only for firm matches. The listing skips clone size in some rows; elsewhere it reads once, few, many or a size class.

J gene: TRBJ2-1
D gene: .
V gene: TRBV19
clone size: .
CDR3 protein: CASSTAGSEQFF
CDR3 DNA: TGTGCCAGTAGTACCGCCGGAAGTGAGCAGTTCTTC

J gene: TRBJ2-3
D gene: .
V gene: TRBV6-1
clone size: .
CDR3 protein: CASSDWADTDTQYF
CDR3 DNA: TGTGCCAGCAGTGATTGGGCAGACACAGATACGCAGTATTTT

J gene: TRBJ2-1
D gene: .
V gene: TRBV6-1
clone size: few
CDR3 protein: CASSPRLGNEQFF
CDR3 DNA: TGTGCCAGCAGCCCCAGGTTGGGCAATGAGCAGTTCTTC

J gene: TRBJ2-7
D gene: .
V gene: TRBV7-9
clone size: many
CDR3 protein: CASSPRLTGYEQYF
CDR3 DNA: TGTGCCAGCAGCCCCCGTTTAACAGGGTACGAGCAGTACTTC

J gene: TRBJ1-6
D gene: .
V gene: TRBV5-1
clone size: .
CDR3 protein: CASSPGAEYSPLHF
CDR3 DNA: TGCGCCAGCAGCCCGGGGGCGGAATATTCACCCCTCCACTTT

J gene: TRBJ1-6
D gene: TRBD1
V gene: TRBV11-2
clone size: few
CDR3 protein: CASSLEKGALLRAPLHF
CDR3 DNA: TGTGCCAGCAGCTTAGAAAAGGGGGCCCTCCTGCGGGCACCCCTCCACTTT

J gene: TRBJ1-4
D gene: TRBD1
V gene: TRBV4-2
clone size: many
CDR3 protein: CASSQETGTANEKLFF
CDR3 DNA: TGTGCCAGCAGCCAAGAAACCGGGACAGCTAATGAAAAACTGTTTTTT

J gene: TRBJ2-1
D gene: .
V gene: TRBV5-1
clone size: many
CDR3 protein: CASSPEGAGGNEQFF
CDR3 DNA: TGCGCCAGCAGCCCCGAGGGGGCGGGAGGTAATGAGCAGTTCTTC

J gene: TRBJ2-1
D gene: .
V gene: TRBV6-2/TRBV6-3
clone size: few
CDR3 protein: CASRFPGVANNEQFF
CDR3 DNA: TGTGCCAGCAGATTCCCGGGAGTCGCTAACAATGAGCAGTTCTTC

J gene: TRBJ1-1
D gene: .
V gene: TRBV20-1
clone size: many
CDR3 protein: CSARAGNTEAFF
CDR3 DNA: TGCAGTGCTAGAGCGGGGAACACTGAAGCTTTCTTT

J gene: TRBJ2-7
D gene: TRBD2
V gene: TRBV4-2
clone size: .
CDR3 protein: CASSQDTTSGSYEQYF
CDR3 DNA: TGTGCCAGCAGCCAAGATACGACTAGCGGCTCCTACGAGCAGTACTTC

J gene: TRBJ2-7
D gene: .
V gene: TRBV6-1
clone size: .
CDR3 protein: CASSEIDPSYEQYF
CDR3 DNA: TGTGCCAGCAGTGAAATCGACCCCTCCTACGAGCAGTACTTC

J gene: TRBJ1-2
D gene: .
V gene: TRBV6-2/TRBV6-3
clone size: few
CDR3 protein: CASNPGTEYGYTF
CDR3 DNA: TGTGCCAGCAACCCTGGGACTGAATATGGCTACACCTTC

J gene: TRBJ2-5
D gene: TRBD1
V gene: TRBV29-1
clone size: .
CDR3 protein: CSAQGAEETQYF
CDR3 DNA: TGCAGCGCTCAGGGGGCGGAAGAGACCCAGTACTTC

J gene: TRBJ1-5
D gene: .
V gene: TRBV19
clone size: .
CDR3 protein: CASSMGQGQGVDQPQHF
CDR3 DNA: TGTGCCAGTAGTATGGGCCAGGGGCAGGGTGTGGATCAGCCCCAGCATTTT

J gene: TRBJ2-1
D gene: TRBD1
V gene: TRBV5-1
clone size: few
CDR3 protein: CASSVGTGSYNEQFF
CDR3 DNA: TGCGCCAGCAGCGTTGGGACAGGGTCCTACAATGAGCAGTTCTTC

J gene: TRBJ2-1
D gene: TRBD2
V gene: TRBV5-1
clone size: many
CDR3 protein: CASSVTSGRADEQFF
CDR3 DNA: TGCGCCAGCAGCGTTACTAGCGGGAGGGCGGATGAGCAGTTCTTC

J gene: TRBJ2-5
D gene: TRBD2
V gene: TRBV11-3
clone size: .
CDR3 protein: CASSPGLAGDGVQETQYF
CDR3 DNA: TGTGCCAGCAGCCCAGGACTAGCGGGAGATGGAGTCCAAGAGACCCAGTACTTC

J gene: TRBJ2-5
D gene: .
V gene: TRBV24-1
clone size: many
CDR3 protein: CATSDPGGSGETQYF
CDR3 DNA: TGTGCCACCAGTGACCCTGGAGGGAGCGGGGAGACCCAGTACTTC

J gene: TRBJ2-3
D gene: .
V gene: TRBV7-2
clone size: many
CDR3 protein: CASSISVTVDTQYF
CDR3 DNA: TGTGCCAGCAGCATTAGCGTCACCGTAGATACGCAGTATTTT

J gene: TRBJ2-7
D gene: .
V gene: TRBV6-5
clone size: many
CDR3 protein: CASSYEGWQYF
CDR3 DNA: TGTGCCAGCAGTTACGAGGGATGGCAGTACTTC

J gene: TRBJ2-1
D gene: TRBD2
V gene: TRBV5-1
clone size: many
CDR3 protein: CASSLRGSGRTTEENEQFF
CDR3 DNA: TGCGCCAGCAGCTTGAGGGGTAGCGGGAGAACCACGGAGGAGAATGAGCAGTTCTTC

J gene: TRBJ2-3
D gene: .
V gene: TRBV24-1
clone size: .
CDR3 protein: CATSDLRDVLF
CDR3 DNA: TGTGCCACCAGTGATTTACGGGACGTACTTTTT

J gene: TRBJ2-7
D gene: .
V gene: TRBV7-9
clone size: .
CDR3 protein: CASSGPRVYEQYF
CDR3 DNA: TGTGCCAGCAGCGGACCCAGGGTTTACGAGCAGTACTTC

J gene: TRBJ2-7
D gene: TRBD1
V gene: TRBV20-1
clone size: few
CDR3 protein: CSAKSWGQGSEQYF
CDR3 DNA: TGCAGTGCTAAATCTTGGGGACAGGGATCCGAGCAGTACTTC

J gene: TRBJ1-5
D gene: .
V gene: TRBV18
clone size: few
CDR3 protein: CASSPGATNQPQHF
CDR3 DNA: TGTGCCAGCTCACCAGGGGCTACTAATCAGCCCCAGCATTTT

J gene: TRBJ1-6
D gene: .
V gene: TRBV2
clone size: many
CDR3 protein: CASSFLGSPLHF
CDR3 DNA: TGTGCCAGCAGTTTCCTAGGTTCACCCCTCCACTTT

J gene: TRBJ1-2
D gene: .
V gene: TRBV30
clone size: few
CDR3 protein: CAWSPGASYGYTF
CDR3 DNA: TGTGCCTGGAGTCCAGGGGCGAGCTATGGCTACACCTTC

J gene: TRBJ1-2
D gene: .
V gene: TRBV14
clone size: many
CDR3 protein: CASSQDLDYGYTF
CDR3 DNA: TGTGCCAGCAGCCAAGACTTGGACTATGGCTACACCTTC

J gene: TRBJ2-5
D gene: TRBD2
V gene: TRBV28
clone size: many
CDR3 protein: CASSGGGLAGETQYF
CDR3 DNA: TGTGCCAGCAGTGGGGGGGGACTAGCGGGAGAGACCCAGTACTTC

J gene: TRBJ2-3
D gene: .
V gene: TRBV9
clone size: .
CDR3 protein: CASSVGDSGDTQYF
CDR3 DNA: TGTGCCAGCAGCGTAGGGGACTCCGGAGATACGCAGTATTTT

J gene: TRBJ2-5
D gene: TRBD2
V gene: TRBV24-1
clone size: many
CDR3 protein: CATSDVGTGGETQYF
CDR3 DNA: TGTGCCACCAGTGACGTGGGGACGGGAGGGGAGACCCAGTACTTC

J gene: TRBJ2-2
D gene: TRBD2
V gene: TRBV20-1
clone size: .
CDR3 protein: CSASRTSGTGELFF
CDR3 DNA: TGCAGTGCTTCCCGGACTAGCGGGACCGGGGAGCTGTTTTTT

J gene: TRBJ1-5
D gene: .
V gene: TRBV2
clone size: many
CDR3 protein: CASGPSGGLQPQHF
CDR3 DNA: TGTGCCAGCGGCCCGTCGGGGGGATTGCAGCCCCAGCATTTT

J gene: TRBJ2-7
D gene: .
V gene: TRBV10-3
clone size: many
CDR3 protein: CAIRDPTSSYEQYF
CDR3 DNA: TGTGCCATCAGGGACCCCACTAGCTCCTACGAGCAGTACTTC

J gene: TRBJ2-7
D gene: .
V gene: TRBV29-1
clone size: .
CDR3 protein: CSVVSGPAYEQYF
CDR3 DNA: TGCAGCGTTGTATCAGGGCCGGCCTACGAGCAGTACTTC

J gene: TRBJ2-2
D gene: TRBD1
V gene: TRBV2
clone size: few
CDR3 protein: CASGQGVTGELFF
CDR3 DNA: TGTGCCAGCGGGCAGGGGGTCACCGGGGAGCTGTTTTTT

J gene: TRBJ2-1
D gene: .
V gene: TRBV7-3
clone size: few
CDR3 protein: CASSLQTGGTQEQFF
CDR3 DNA: TGTGCCAGCAGCTTACAGACTGGTGGGACCCAAGAGCAGTTCTTC

J gene: TRBJ1-3
D gene: .
V gene: TRBV5-1
clone size: .
CDR3 protein: CASSLAGVGPTGNTIYF
CDR3 DNA: TGCGCCAGCAGCTTGGCCGGGGTAGGTCCTACTGGAAACACCATATATTTT

J gene: TRBJ2-7
D gene: TRBD1
V gene: TRBV6-9
clone size: many
CDR3 protein: CASSFYSQGAVYEQYF
CDR3 DNA: TGTGCCAGCAGTTTCTACTCACAGGGGGCCGTCTACGAGCAGTACTTC

J gene: TRBJ2-1
D gene: .
V gene: TRBV6-1
clone size: many
CDR3 protein: CASSEQGPGLFF
CDR3 DNA: TGTGCCAGCAGTGAACAGGGTCCCGGGCTGTTCTTC

J gene: TRBJ1-1
D gene: .
V gene: TRBV27
clone size: .
CDR3 protein: CASSLAAAGVNTEAFF
CDR3 DNA: TGTGCCAGCAGTTTAGCGGCGGCAGGGGTGAACACTGAAGCTTTCTTT